This TCR beta chain is from a study of T cell responses to AZD1222 COVID-19 vaccine. Study findings and constraints: Among those given AZD1222, only six were seropositive at baseline.

Clones were sequenced by immunoSEQ multiplex PCR, and TCRdb holds only the in-frame ones, with some missing. The repertoire holds 110,000 or so clones, with 90% as singletons. Concerning this clone itself: Antigen unknown.

The clonotype was recovered from an adult who received the MenACWY meningococcal vaccine as a control. Sequencing was performed on peripheral blood, taken 28 days after the second dose of the MenACWY control vaccine.

This CDR3 is CAWSVLRADEAFF. The CDR3 bases are TGTGCCTGGAGTGTACTGAGGGCCGATGAAGCTTTCTTT. The rearrangement joins TRBV30 to TRBJ1-1; the D is unclear. The CDR3 is 13 residues long. Germline CDR1 is GTSNPN and CDR2 is SVGIG (reference sequence). V lost 0 bases and J lost 7, with 12 bases in between.